These 22 T cell receptor beta chains originate from one sample sequenced in a study of T cell repertoires in cytomegalovirus infection. TCRdb recomputed calls from the reads with MiXCR, one row per CDR3 protein. The top ten clones hold about 20% of a sample with hundreds of thousands of distinct CDR3 sequences, about 33% of them seen once. These receptors are not linked to any known antigen. Source: cultured PBMCs, taken from culture after CMV antigen stimulation. The receptors stem from a human donor in good health (CMV status not recorded). Some clones in this sample may be carry-over from other donors' samples.

The V and J genes are TRBV7-2 and TRBJ2-5; D gene ambiguous. CDR3 size: 15 residues. The V gene lost 1 base and the J gene lost 5 bases, with 14 bases spanning the gap. Looked up from germline, CDR1 is SGHTA and CDR2 is FQGNSA. CDR3 nucleotides: TGTGCCAGCAGCTTAGGTCGTGTCTTCCAGGAGACCCAGTACTTC. Its protein is CASSLGRVFQETQYF.

This clonotype was counted only a few times. The chain employs TRBV19 and TRBJ2-3; unclear D gene. Germline V gene sequence: CDR1 LNHDA, CDR2 SQIVND (reference sequence). V was clipped by 10 bases and J by 7 bases, with 12 bases between them. This CDR3 is 11 amino acids long. The CDR3 DNA reads TGTGCCACGACGGACCTGTATACGCAGTATTTT. Translation: CATTDLYTQYF.

Ten or more counts support this clonotype. The chain employs TRBV7-8 and TRBJ2-3; D may be TRBD2 (5 bases). CDR1 and CDR2 (germline): SGHVS, FQNEAQ. The length of the CDR3 is 14 residues. The V gene lost 5 bases and the J gene lost 4 bases, with 13 bases spanning the gap. The CDR3 loop is CASSPRVSPDTQYF. The CDR3 bases are TGTGCCAGCAGCCCGAGGGTGAGCCCAGATACGCAGTATTTT.

The genes are TRBV7-2 and TRBJ1-5; D unclear. Germline V gives CDR1 SGHTA, CDR2 FQGNSA. The CDR3 runs 13 residues. Trimming pared 5 bases from V and 5 bases from J, leaving 10 bases between. The CDR3 sequence: CASSQAPDQPQHF. DNA for the CDR3: TGTGCCAGCAGCCAAGCGCCCGATCAGCCCCAGCATTTT.

The J gene is TRBJ2-3, the V gene TRBV12-3 or TRBV12-4; 14 bases fit TRBD2. CDR3 length equals 15 residues. The V gene end was trimmed by 3 bases and the J gene end by 11 bases; junction bases not matched to a gene: 7. The CDR3 region is CASSFRGTSGSKQYF. CDR3 nucleotide sequence: TGTGCCAGCAGTTTTCGGGGGACTAGCGGGAGTAAGCAGTATTTT.

Only a few counts were recorded for this clonotype. J is TRBJ2-5 and V is TRBV19, with 8 positions matching TRBD2. The CDR3 spans 15 residues. V trimming: 5 bases; J trimming: 5 bases; junction bases outside the gene matches: 10. CDR1 and CDR2 (germline): LNHDA, SQIVND (reference sequence). The CDR3 nucleotides read TGTGCCAGTAGTCCCGGGACTAGTATTTGGGAGACCCAGTACTTC. Residues: CASSPGTSIWETQYF.

This clonotype was seen repeatedly, ten times or more. The chain recombines TRBV7-2 with TRBJ2-5, with D possibly called TRBD1 or TRBD2 (6 bases each). Trimming removed 4 bases at V and 5 bases at J, with 11 bases between. CDR1 and CDR2 (germline): SGHTA, FQGNSA. This CDR3 contains 13 residues. CDR3 in DNA: TGTGCCAGCAGCTCGCTCGGGGGCGAGACCCAGTACTTC. This codes for CASSSLGGETQYF.

V is TRBV6-2 or TRBV6-3 and J is TRBJ2-2, with no clear D. This CDR3 has 16 amino acids. Germline lookup yields CDR1 MNHEY and CDR2 SVGEGT. Trimming left V 2 bases short and J 9 bases short, with 19 bases between. CDR3 protein: CASSYPGTNPRRELFF. The CDR3 coding sequence is TGTGCCAGCAGTTACCCGGGTACCAATCCCAGGCGGGAGCTGTTTTTT.

This clonotype was observed a few times. This chain joins TRBV7-6 and TRBJ2-5; D gene unclear. Between the trimmed V and J ends, which lost 5 bases and 1 base, there was a span of 17 bases. The CDR3 is made up of 16 amino acids. Germline assignment: CDR1 SGHVS and CDR2 FNYEAQ. Here the CDR3 reads CASSIGGASVQETQYF. CDR3 DNA: TGTGCCAGCAGCATAGGCGGCGCGAGCGTCCAAGAGACCCAGTACTTC.

The chain has TRBV2 and TRBJ1-1; TRBD1 matches 8 bases. In germline, CDR1 is SNHLY, CDR2 FYNNEI. CDR3 size: 13 residues. Trimming removed 2 bases from V and 7 bases from J; junction bases left unmatched: 3. In nucleotides, the CDR3 is TGTGCCAGCAGTGAATACAGGGGGGATGAAGCTTTCTTT. It translates to CASSEYRGDEAFF.

This clonotype has only a few counts. The chain combines TRBV7-6 with TRBJ2-5, with 13 positions matching TRBD2. This CDR3 is built from 16 residues. V was clipped by 3 bases and J by 2 bases; unmatched bases: 3. Germline CDR1 and CDR2: SGHVS and FNYEAQ. CDR3 sequence: CASSLTSGGPQETQYF. DNA for the CDR3: TGTGCCAGCAGCTTGACTAGCGGGGGGCCTCAAGAGACCCAGTACTTC.

This clonotype was detected ten times or more. The V gene is TRBV7-2, the J gene TRBJ1-5, with 8 bases identical to TRBD1. CDR3 length: 15 residues. V dropped 1 base and J dropped 7; count of bases not matched to a gene: 6. Germline lookup yields CDR1 SGHTA and CDR2 FQGNSA. CDR3 bases: TGTGCCAGCAGCTTAGACACAGGGGGAGGGCAGCCCCAGCATTTT. This sequence encodes CASSLDTGGGQPQHF.

The V call is TRBV12-3 or TRBV12-4, the J call TRBJ1-3; 8 bases match TRBD1. The CDR3 length is 14 residues. The V segment lost 7 bases and the J segment 2 bases; nucleotides outside the gene matches: 4. In nucleotides, the CDR3 is TGTGCCAGCATACTACAGGGGGCTGGAAACACCATATATTTT. Translation gives CASILQGAGNTIYF.

The sample holds a few counts of this clonotype. V gene TRBV7-9 combines with J gene TRBJ2-6; unclear D gene. This CDR3 contains 14 residues. The germline CDR1 and CDR2 sequences are SEHNR and FQNEAQ (reference sequence). The V end lost 4 bases, the J end lost 0 bases, and 4 bases lay between the germline ends. CDR3 residues: CASSSFSGANVLTF. CDR3 nucleotides: TGTGCCAGCAGCTCTTTCTCTGGGGCCAACGTCCTGACTTTC.

This clonotype was observed at least ten times. V gene TRBV11-2 combines with J gene TRBJ2-3; D gene ambiguous. This CDR3 region has 12 residues. Germline assignment: CDR1 SGHAT and CDR2 FQNNGV. The ends were cut back, 6 bases at V and 2 bases at J, with 6 bases in the middle. The CDR3 DNA reads as TGTGCCAGCAGGCGCGTCACAGATACGCAGTATTTT. As protein: CASRRVTDTQYF.

The chain couples TRBV7-8 to TRBJ2-7; weak D call: TRBD1 (6 bases). Germline CDR1 SGHVS, CDR2 FQNEAQ. Trimming shortened V by 5 bases and J by 5 bases, and 19 bases separated the two germline ends. The CDR3 sequence is 15 residues long. The CDR3 is CASSPVNTGFNEQYV. CDR3 nucleotides: TGTGCCAGCAGCCCCGTGAACACAGGGTTCAACGAGCAGTACGTC.

The chain is built from TRBV6-1 and TRBJ1-1; D is ambiguous. Trimming removed 8 bases at V and 0 bases at J, with 10 bases between. Germline V gives CDR1 MNHNS, CDR2 SASEGT. This CDR3 contains 13 residues. Written as DNA, the CDR3 is TGTGCCAGCCAGAGAGGGATGAACACTGAAGCTTTCTTT. This sequence encodes CASQRGMNTEAFF.

Ten or more counts support this clonotype. The V gene is TRBV7-8, the J gene TRBJ1-3; D gene uncertain. This CDR3 is built from 15 residues. CDR1 is SGHVS and CDR2 is FQNEAQ in the germline V gene. Trimming stripped 5 bases from V and 0 bases from J, with 11 bases between. The CDR3 DNA sequence: TGTGCCAGCAGCACCCGTGAGGGCTCTGGAAACACCATATATTTT. This translates into CASSTREGSGNTIYF.

This clonotype was recorded once. This rearrangement joins TRBV27 to TRBJ1-6, with D possibly matching TRBD1 (5 bases). Germline CDR1 MNHEY, CDR2 SMNVEV (reference sequence). Trimming took off 6 bases at V and 5 bases at J, with 17 bases between the two ends. This CDR3 has 16 residues. CDR3 in DNA: TGTGCCAGCAGGTTAGGGGTCAGTAAAGATAATTCACCCCTCCACTTT. The encoded protein is CASRLGVSKDNSPLHF.

About this clonotype itself: A much larger clone differs from this one at a single base, so this may be a read error. The J gene is TRBJ1-3, the V gene TRBV7-2; the D is unclear. Looked up from germline, CDR1 is SGHTA and CDR2 is FQGNSA. V lost 2 bases to trimming and J lost 3 bases, with 17 bases between them. CDR3 length: 17 amino acids. The CDR3 sequence: CASSLNAIRYVGNTIYF. The CDR3 region has the DNA TGTGCCAGCAGCTTAAATGCCATAAGATATGTTGGAAACACCATATATTTT.

In the case of this clonotype: A read error may explain this, as a much larger clone is one base away. The CDR3 DNA follows: TGTGCCAGCAGCTCCCGGCGGGGGGCCTACAATGAGCAGTTCTTC. Amino acid sequence: CASSSRRGAYNEQFF. The chain links TRBV7-2 to TRBJ2-1; 8 bases match TRBD2. Trimming at V came to 4 bases and at J to 2 bases, leaving 4 bases not matched to a gene. Germline V gives CDR1 SGHTA, CDR2 FQGNSA. The CDR3 loop spans 15 amino acids.

The J gene is TRBJ2-7, the V gene TRBV27; TRBD2 might be the D (5 bases). CDR3 length: 13 amino acids. V was clipped by 5 bases and J by 3 bases, with 11 bases between them. Germline CDR1 and CDR2: MNHEY and SMNVEV (reference sequence). CDR3 bases: TGTGCCAGCAGTCCCGCGACTATCTACGAGCAGTACTTC. It encodes CASSPATIYEQYF.